This entry concerns a single TCR beta chain. The target antigen is unknown. This specimen comes from a study of shared clonotypes between healthy human individuals. Study background: Three CD4 naive, three CD4 memory, two CD8 naive and one CD8 memory plate were used per donor.

The CDR3 is 14 amino acids. CDR1 and CDR2 from the germline V gene are MGHRA and YSYEKL. V was shortened by 3 bases and J by 1 base, with 9 bases between the two germline ends. The study's findings and limits: It was only blood that was sampled, and tissue repertoires likely differ. Rarefaction showed sorted-subset sequencing was incomplete despite large depth.

CD45RO negativity and positive selection for CCR7 defined naive CD8 cells, a population that excluded terminally differentiated effector memory CD45RA+ cells. Sequenced by immunoSEQ multiplex PCR; TCRdb stores in-frame clones only, minus some. This table holds about 2 million clones, roughly 95% found once. Sequenced: naive CD8+ T cells sorted from blood. This clonotype was obtained from a young man in good health. The rearrangement joins TRBV4-1 to TRBJ1-1; D remains ambiguous. The CDR3 here is CASSHQEGNTEAFF. The CDR3 DNA reads as TGCGCCAGCAGCCACCAAGAAGGGAACACTGAAGCTTTCTTT.